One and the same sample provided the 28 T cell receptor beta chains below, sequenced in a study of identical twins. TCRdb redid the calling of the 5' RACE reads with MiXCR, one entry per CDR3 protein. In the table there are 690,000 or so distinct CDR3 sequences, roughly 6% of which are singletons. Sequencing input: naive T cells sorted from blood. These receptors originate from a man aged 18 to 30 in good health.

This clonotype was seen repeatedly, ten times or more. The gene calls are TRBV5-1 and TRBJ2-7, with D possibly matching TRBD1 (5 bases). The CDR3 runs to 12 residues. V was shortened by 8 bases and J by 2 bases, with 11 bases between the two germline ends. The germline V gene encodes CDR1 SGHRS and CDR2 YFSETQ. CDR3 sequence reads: CASQGSTYEQYF. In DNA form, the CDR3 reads TGCGCCAGTCAGGGTAGCACCTACGAGCAGTACTTC.

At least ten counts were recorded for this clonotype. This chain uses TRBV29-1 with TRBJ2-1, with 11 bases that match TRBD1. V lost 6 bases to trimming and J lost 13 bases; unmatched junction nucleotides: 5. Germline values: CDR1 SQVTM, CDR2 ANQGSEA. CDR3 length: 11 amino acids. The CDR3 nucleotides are TGCAGCGTGGACAGGGGGCTGGTTCAGTTCTTC. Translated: CSVDRGLVQFF.

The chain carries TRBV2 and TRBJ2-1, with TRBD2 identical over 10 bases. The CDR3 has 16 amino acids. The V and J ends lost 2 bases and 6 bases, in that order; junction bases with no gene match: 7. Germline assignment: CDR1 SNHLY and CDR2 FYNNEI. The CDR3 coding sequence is TGTGCCAGCAGTGAATGGGTAGCGGGAGGAGTCAATGAGCAGTTCTTC. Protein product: CASSEWVAGGVNEQFF.

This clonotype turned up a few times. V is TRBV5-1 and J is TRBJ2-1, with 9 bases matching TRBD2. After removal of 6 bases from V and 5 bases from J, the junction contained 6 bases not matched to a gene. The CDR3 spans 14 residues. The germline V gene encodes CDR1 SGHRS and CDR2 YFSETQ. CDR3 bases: TGCGCCAGCAAACAGCGGGAGGTTCACAATGAGCAGTTCTTC. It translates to CASKQREVHNEQFF. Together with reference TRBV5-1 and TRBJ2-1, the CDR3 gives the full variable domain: KAGVTQTPRYLIKTRGQQVTLSCSPISGHRSVSWYQQTPGQGLQFLFEYFSETQRNKGNFPGRFSGRQFSNSRSEMNVSTLELGDSALYLCASKQREVHNEQFFGPGTRLTVL.

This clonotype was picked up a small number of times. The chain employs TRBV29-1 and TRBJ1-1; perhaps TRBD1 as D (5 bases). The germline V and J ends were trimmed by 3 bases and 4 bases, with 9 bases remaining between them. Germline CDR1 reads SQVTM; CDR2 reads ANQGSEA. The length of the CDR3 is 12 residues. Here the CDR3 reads CSVDRGSTEAFF. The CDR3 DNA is TGCAGCGTTGATAGGGGAAGCACTGAAGCTTTCTTT.

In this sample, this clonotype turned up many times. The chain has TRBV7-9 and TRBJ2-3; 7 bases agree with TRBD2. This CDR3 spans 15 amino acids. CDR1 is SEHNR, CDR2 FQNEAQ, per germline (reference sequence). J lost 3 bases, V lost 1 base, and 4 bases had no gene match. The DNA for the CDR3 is TGTGCCAGCAGCTTAGGCGGGAGCGGGACAGATACGCAGTATTTT. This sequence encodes CASSLGGSGTDTQYF.

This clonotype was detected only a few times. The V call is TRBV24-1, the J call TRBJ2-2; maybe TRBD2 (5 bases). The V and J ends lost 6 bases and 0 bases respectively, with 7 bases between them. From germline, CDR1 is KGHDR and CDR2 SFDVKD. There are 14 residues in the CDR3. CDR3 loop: CATSKRTNTGELFF. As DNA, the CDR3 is TGTGCCACCAGTAAGCGGACGAACACCGGGGAGCTGTTTTTT.

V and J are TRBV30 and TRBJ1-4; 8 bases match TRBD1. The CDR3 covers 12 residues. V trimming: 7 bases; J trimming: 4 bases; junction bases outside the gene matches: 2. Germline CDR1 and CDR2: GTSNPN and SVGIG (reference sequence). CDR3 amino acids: CASGQVNEKLFF. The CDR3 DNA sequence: TGTGCCTCGGGACAGGTTAATGAAAAACTGTTTTTT. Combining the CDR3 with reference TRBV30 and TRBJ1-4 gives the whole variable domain SQTIHQWPATLVQPVGSPLSLECTVEGTSNPNLYWYRQAAGRGLQLLFYSVGIGQISSEVPQNLSASRPQDRQFILSSKKLLLSDSGFYLCASGQVNEKLFFGSGTQLSVL.

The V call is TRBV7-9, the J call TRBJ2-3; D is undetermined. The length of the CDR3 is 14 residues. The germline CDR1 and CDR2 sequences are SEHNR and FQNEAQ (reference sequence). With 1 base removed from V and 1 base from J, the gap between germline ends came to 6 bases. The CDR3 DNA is TGTGCCAGCAGCTTAGTATCTGGCACAGATACGCAGTATTTT. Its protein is CASSLVSGTDTQYF.

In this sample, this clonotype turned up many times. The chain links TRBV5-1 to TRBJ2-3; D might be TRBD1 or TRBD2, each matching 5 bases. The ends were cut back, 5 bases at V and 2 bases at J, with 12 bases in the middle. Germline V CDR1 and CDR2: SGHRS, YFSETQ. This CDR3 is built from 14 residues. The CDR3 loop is CASREDTFTDTQYF. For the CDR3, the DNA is TGCGCCAGCAGGGAGGACACGTTCACAGATACGCAGTATTTT.

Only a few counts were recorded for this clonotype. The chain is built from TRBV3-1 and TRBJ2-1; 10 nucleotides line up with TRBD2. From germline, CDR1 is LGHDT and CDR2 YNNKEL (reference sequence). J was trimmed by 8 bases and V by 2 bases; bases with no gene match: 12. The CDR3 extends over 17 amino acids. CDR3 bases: TGTGCCAGCAGCCAACTAGCGGGAGAGAGATGGGGCGATGAGCAGTTCTTC. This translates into CASSQLAGERWGDEQFF.

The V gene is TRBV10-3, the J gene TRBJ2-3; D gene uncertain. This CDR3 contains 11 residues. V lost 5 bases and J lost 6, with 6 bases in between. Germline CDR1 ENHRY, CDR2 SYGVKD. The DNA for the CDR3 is TGTGCCATCAGTCACGGTGATACGCAGTATTTT. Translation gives CAISHGDTQYF.

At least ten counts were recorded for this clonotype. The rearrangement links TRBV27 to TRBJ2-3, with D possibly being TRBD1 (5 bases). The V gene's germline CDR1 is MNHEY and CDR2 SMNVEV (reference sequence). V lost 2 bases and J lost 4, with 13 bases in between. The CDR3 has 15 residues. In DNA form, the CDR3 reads TGTGCCAGCAGTTTAGGCCAGGGTTTTGCAGATACGCAGTATTTT. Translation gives CASSLGQGFADTQYF.

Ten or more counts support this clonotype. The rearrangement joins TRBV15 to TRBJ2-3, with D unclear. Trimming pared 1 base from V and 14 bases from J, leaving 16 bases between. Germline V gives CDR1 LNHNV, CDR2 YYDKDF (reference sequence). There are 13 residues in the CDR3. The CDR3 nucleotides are TGTGCCACCAGCAGAGCCCCCCCCGCCGGACGGTATTTT. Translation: CATSRAPPAGRYF.

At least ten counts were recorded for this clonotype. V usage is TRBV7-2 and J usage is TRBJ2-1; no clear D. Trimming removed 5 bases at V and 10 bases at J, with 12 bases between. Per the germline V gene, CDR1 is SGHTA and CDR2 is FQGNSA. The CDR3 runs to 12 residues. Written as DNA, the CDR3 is TGTGCCAGCAGCCCCTTCGGACCCGAGCAGTTCTTC. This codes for CASSPFGPEQFF.

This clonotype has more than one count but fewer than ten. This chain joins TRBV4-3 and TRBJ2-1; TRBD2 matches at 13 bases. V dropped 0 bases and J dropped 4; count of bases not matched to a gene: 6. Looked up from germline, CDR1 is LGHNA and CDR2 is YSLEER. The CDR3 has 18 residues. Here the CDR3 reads CASSQDIGTSGNYNEQFF. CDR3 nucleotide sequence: TGCGCCAGCAGCCAAGATATAGGGACTAGCGGGAATTACAATGAGCAGTTCTTC.

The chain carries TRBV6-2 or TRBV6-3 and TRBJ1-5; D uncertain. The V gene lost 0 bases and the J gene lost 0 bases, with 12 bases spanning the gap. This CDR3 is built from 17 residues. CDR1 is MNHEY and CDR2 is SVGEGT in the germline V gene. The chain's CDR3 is CASSYSMGSYSNQPQHF. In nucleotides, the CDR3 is TGTGCCAGCAGTTACTCGATGGGGAGCTATAGCAATCAGCCCCAGCATTTT.

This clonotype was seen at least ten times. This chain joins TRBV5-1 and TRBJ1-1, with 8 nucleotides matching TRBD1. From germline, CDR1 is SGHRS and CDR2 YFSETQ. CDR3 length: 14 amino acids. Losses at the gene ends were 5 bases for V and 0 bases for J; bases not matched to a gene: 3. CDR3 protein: CASRRTGLNTEAFF. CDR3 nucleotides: TGCGCCAGCAGACGGACAGGGCTGAACACTGAAGCTTTCTTT. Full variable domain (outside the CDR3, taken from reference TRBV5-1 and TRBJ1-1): KAGVTQTPRYLIKTRGQQVTLSCSPISGHRSVSWYQQTPGQGLQFLFEYFSETQRNKGNFPGRFSGRQFSNSRSEMNVSTLELGDSALYLCASRRTGLNTEAFFGQGTRLTVV.

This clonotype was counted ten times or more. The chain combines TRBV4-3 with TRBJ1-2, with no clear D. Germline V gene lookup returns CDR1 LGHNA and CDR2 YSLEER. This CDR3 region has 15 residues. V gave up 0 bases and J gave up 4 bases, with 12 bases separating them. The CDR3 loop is CASSQDIEARYGYTF. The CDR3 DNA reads TGCGCCAGCAGCCAAGATATTGAGGCGCGCTATGGCTACACCTTC.

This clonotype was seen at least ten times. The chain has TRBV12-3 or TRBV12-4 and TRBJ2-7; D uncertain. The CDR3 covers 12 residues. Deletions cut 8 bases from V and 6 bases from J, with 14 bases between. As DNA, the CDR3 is TGTGCCAGCGCAGCCCTGGCTGGCGAGCAGTACTTC. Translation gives CASAALAGEQYF.

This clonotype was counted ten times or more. The CDR3, as DNA: TGCAGTGCCATGATCGGAGGGACTAGCGGGGACTACGAGCAGTACGTC. Translated, it gives CSAMIGGTSGDYEQYV. This chain links TRBV20-1 with TRBJ2-7, with 13 bases lining up with TRBD2. The CDR3 consists of 16 residues. The V gene's germline CDR1 is DFQATT and CDR2 SNEGSKA (reference sequence). The J segment lost 3 bases and the V segment lost 6 bases, leaving 11 bases of the junction unmatched.

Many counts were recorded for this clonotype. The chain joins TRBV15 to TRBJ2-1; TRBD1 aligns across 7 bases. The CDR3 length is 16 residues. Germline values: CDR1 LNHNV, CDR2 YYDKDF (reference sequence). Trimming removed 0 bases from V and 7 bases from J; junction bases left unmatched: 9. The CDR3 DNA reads TGTGCCACCAGCAGAGAAGGGGGTACAGGGGTTAATGAGCAGTTCTTC. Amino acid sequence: CATSREGGTGVNEQFF.

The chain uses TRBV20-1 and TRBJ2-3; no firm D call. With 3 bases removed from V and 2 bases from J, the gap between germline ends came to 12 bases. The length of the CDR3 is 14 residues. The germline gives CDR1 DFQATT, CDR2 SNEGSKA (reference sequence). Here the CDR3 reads CSARKGPTTDTQYF. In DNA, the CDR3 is TGCAGTGCTAGGAAAGGACCGACCACAGATACGCAGTATTTT.

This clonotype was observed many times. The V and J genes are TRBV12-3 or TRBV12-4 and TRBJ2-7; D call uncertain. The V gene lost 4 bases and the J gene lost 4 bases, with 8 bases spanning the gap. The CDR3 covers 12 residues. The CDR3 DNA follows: TGTGCCAGCAGTTCGCCAGGATACGAGCAGTACTTC. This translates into CASSSPGYEQYF.

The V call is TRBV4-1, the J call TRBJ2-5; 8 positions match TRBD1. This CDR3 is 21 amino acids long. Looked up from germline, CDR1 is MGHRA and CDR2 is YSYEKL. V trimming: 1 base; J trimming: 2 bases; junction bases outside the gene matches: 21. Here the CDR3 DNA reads TGCGCCAGCAGCCAAGTAATCGGGACAGGTGGGGGAAAGGTATTTCAAGAGACCCAGTACTTC. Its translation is CASSQVIGTGGGKVFQETQYF.

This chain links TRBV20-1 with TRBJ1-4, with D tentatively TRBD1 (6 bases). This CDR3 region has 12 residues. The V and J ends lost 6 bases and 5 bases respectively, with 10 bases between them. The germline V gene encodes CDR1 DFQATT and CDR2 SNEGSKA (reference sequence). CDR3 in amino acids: CSAGGLNEKLFF. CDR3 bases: TGCAGTGCAGGGGGGTTGAATGAAAAACTGTTTTTT.

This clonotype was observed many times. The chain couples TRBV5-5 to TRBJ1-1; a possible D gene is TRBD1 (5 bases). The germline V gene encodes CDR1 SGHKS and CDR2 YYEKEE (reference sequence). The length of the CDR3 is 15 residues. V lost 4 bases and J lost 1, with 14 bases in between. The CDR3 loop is CASSGFDRPNTEAFF. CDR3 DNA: TGTGCCAGCAGCGGGTTCGACAGACCGAACACTGAAGCTTTCTTT.

CDR3 sequence: CSAKTNPGLQQYF. The CDR3 DNA reads TGCAGTGCTAAAACTAACCCGGGACTCCAACAGTATTTT. This chain connects TRBV20-1 to TRBJ2-3; a weak D match, TRBD2 (6 bases). The V end lost 4 bases, the J end lost 12 bases, and 20 bases lay between the germline ends. Germline CDR1 and CDR2: DFQATT and SNEGSKA (reference sequence). This CDR3 comprises 13 residues.